Here is one TCR beta chain with its context. Its antigen is unidentified. Each CDR3 protein gets one entry after TCRdb re-called the 5' RACE reads with MiXCR. The sample shows under 250,000 distinct CDR3 sequences, 10% of them seen only once. V shed 3 bases and J shed 0 bases, with 9 bases lying between them. There are 13 residues in the CDR3. CDR1 and CDR2 from the germline V gene are DFQATT and SNEGSKA (reference sequence). These data belong to a study of T-cell memory formation after mild COVID-19. Study context: Among the donors, TCR clusters were largely specific to each donor. Study-wide points: Pre-infection memory showed some responding clones, and this suggested that cross-reactive memory joined. Shrinking CD4+ clones were chiefly CM and EM; CD8+ ones were chiefly EMRA.

The gene calls are TRBV20-1 and TRBJ2-7; D ambiguous. This receptor was taken from a man in his late teens or twenties who had mild COVID-19 (a few samples of this study predate the infection). Cell type and time point are not known. Sequencing was carried out using PBMCs or a T cell subset sorted from them (not recorded which). The CDR3 here is CSASQPNSYEQYF. The CDR3 coding sequence is TGCAGTGCTAGTCAGCCGAACTCCTACGAGCAGTACTTC.